This T cell receptor (beta chain) was sequenced for a study of technical replicates of blood from several donors. The CDR3 is 17 amino acids. From germline, CDR1 is PRHDT and CDR2 FYEKMQ (reference sequence). V shed 2 bases and J 4 bases; nucleotides not matched to a gene: 13. This table comes from immunoSEQ multiplex PCR, and its TCRdb copy is limited to in-frame clones, with some not included. The data contain over 85,000 clones, 90% to 95% of them singletons. Sample: T cells isolated from PBMCs. The rearrangement joins TRBV13 to TRBJ1-2; 7 bases map to TRBD1. The clonotype comes from a human donor in good health. CDR3 sequence: CASSLKFERGPGYGYTF. In DNA, the CDR3 is TGTGCCAGCAGCTTAAAGTTCGAAAGGGGGCCAGGCTATGGCTACACCTTC.